This TCR beta chain stems from a study of beta chain features in type 1 diabetes. Sequenced material consisted of expressed TCRB transcripts (all of the isolated RNA was reverse transcribed). Sequencing used immunoSEQ multiplex PCR; TCRdb keeps in-frame clones, though not all of them. The table has about 170,000 clones, about 7.8% seen once; the top ten hold 0.94%. Study results and caveats: TCRB CDR3s from Type 1 diabetes patients were moderately but significantly shorter in all four CD4+ subsets.

This clone was recorded a few times. Its cognate antigen is unknown. The CDR3 is made up of 13 amino acids. CDR1 is KGHSH and CDR2 is LQKENI in the germline V gene. V lost 5 bases to trimming and J lost 1 base; unmatched junction nucleotides: 2. This rearrangement joins TRBV18 to TRBJ2-7, with 7 bases matching TRBD2. Sequenced sample: central memory CD4+ T cells from blood. The sequence derives from a woman aged 40 to 50 with type 1 diabetes. CDR3 protein: CASSGGGSYEQYF. The CDR3 DNA reads as TGTGCCAGCTCAGGGGGGGGGTCCTACGAGCAGTACTTC.